This TCR beta chain was captured in a study of blood T cell repertoires in COVID-19. About the research overall: Acute-phase and convalescent COVID-19 samples originated in the United States, Italy and Spain.

Participants, about 18 to 89 years old, spanned fewer than 25 US areas. Authors' data handling: Reference gene primers were amplified, and this amplification served to estimate nucleated cell counts. Profiled with immunoSEQ multiplex PCR; TCRdb holds only in-frame clones, not every one. V and J calls and clone size follow that table, whereas D and trimming were derived from the DNA. In the table there are over 130,000 clones, roughly 84% of which are singletons. The TCR was taken from a man aged 50 to 59 in a cohort exposed to, infected with or recovered from COVID-19 (not recorded which). Sample: PBMCs or T cells enriched from blood (not recorded which).

The CDR3 sequence is CASSLQPGSADTQYF. CDR3 bases: TGTGCCAGCAGCTTGCAACCGGGGAGCGCAGATACGCAGTATTTT. This chain connects TRBV5-4 to TRBJ2-3; weak D call: TRBD2 (5 bases). The CDR3 runs 15 residues. CDR1 is SGHNT and CDR2 is YYREEE in the germline V gene (reference sequence). V lost 1 base and J 4 bases, leaving 13 bases between the germline ends.